This TCR beta chain was profiled in a study of OX40 agonist ivuxolimab in advanced cancers. Assay: immunoSEQ multiplex PCR; the TCRdb copy retains only in-frame clones and omits some. This table has around 38,000 clones, around 82% appearing once. J gave up 6 bases and V 4 bases, and 11 bases lay outside the gene matches. Germline values: CDR1 LGHNA, CDR2 YNFKEQ. This CDR3 region has 17 residues. The receptor was derived from an adult with an advanced solid tumor such as melanoma, head and neck, liver or kidney cancer. Sample: CD4+ or CD8+ T cells sorted from blood, taken in a trial of the OX40 agonist ivuxolimab. The rearrangement uses TRBV4-2 and TRBJ2-1; 11 nucleotides line up with TRBD2. This chain's CDR3 is CASSRGIGTSGSNEQFF. The CDR3 nucleotides are TGTGCCAGCAGCCGAGGTATTGGGACTAGCGGTTCCAATGAGCAGTTCTTC.